Following are 26 T cell receptor beta chains from one sample sequenced in a study of monozygotic twins with inflammatory bowel disease. No DNA is given; TCRdb re-called the 5' RACE reads and lists each CDR3 protein once. The ten top clones account for more than 2%, within a sample of some 400,000 distinct CDR3 sequences. Sequencing was done on a sample of blood. The receptors derive from a human donor with ulcerative colitis or Crohn's disease, or a healthy co-twin of an affected twin (not recorded which).

The J gene is TRBJ2-7, the V gene TRBV20-1; TCRdb names TRBD2, which stays unverified in the absence of DNA. CDR1 and CDR2 from the germline V gene are DFQATT and SNEGSKA (reference sequence). This CDR3 has 11 residues. This chain's CDR3 is CSARREYEQYF.

The chain recombines TRBV5-6 with TRBJ1-2; absent DNA, TCRdb's TRBD1 call cannot be checked. Germline CDR1 SGHDT, CDR2 YYEEEE. The CDR3 is 16 amino acids. Here the CDR3 reads CASSRDRGVSNYGYTF.

The genes are TRBV11-2 and TRBJ2-3. Germline CDR1 SGHAT, CDR2 FQNNGV. This CDR3 has 15 amino acids. The CDR3 loop reads CASSLVGSFTDTQYF.

The J gene is TRBJ2-6, the V gene TRBV19; TCRdb picks TRBD1, but there is no DNA to check that call. The CDR3 totals 21 residues. Germline V gives CDR1 LNHDA, CDR2 SQIVND (reference sequence). Here the CDR3 reads CASSIDMVGVPPPSGANVLTF.

The chain carries TRBV15 and TRBJ2-7; TCRdb selects TRBD2, and the lack of DNA leaves this call unchecked. This CDR3 contains 16 residues. CDR1 and CDR2 from the germline V gene are LNHNV and YYDKDF (reference sequence). CDR3 loop: CATSRGAESTTYEQYF. Drawing the rest from reference TRBV15 and TRBJ2-7, the complete variable domain is DAMVIQNPRYQVTQFGKPVTLSCSQTLNHNVMYWYQQKSSQAPKLLFHYYDKDFNNEADTPDNFQSRRPNTSFCFLDIRSPGLGDTAMYLCATSRGAESTTYEQYFGPGTRLTVT.

The chain recombines TRBV6-5 with TRBJ1-6. Germline CDR1 and CDR2: MNHEY and SVGAGI. The CDR3 is made up of 13 amino acids. Here the CDR3 reads CASRNFIASPLHF.

The chain couples TRBV4-3 to TRBJ2-7; TCRdb outputs TRBD2, but without DNA this stays unchecked. CDR1 is LGHNA, CDR2 YSLEER, per germline. CDR3 length equals 17 residues. The CDR3 region is CASSQRNLAGGPYEQYF.

The chain joins TRBV5-1 to TRBJ2-1; without DNA, the TCRdb call of TRBD1 cannot be checked. CDR1 is SGHRS, CDR2 YFSETQ, per germline. The CDR3 totals 15 residues. The CDR3 sequence is CASSLSGQRINEQFF.

V usage is TRBV5-1 and J usage is TRBJ2-2; absent DNA, TCRdb's TRBD2 call cannot be checked. The CDR3 has 17 amino acids. In germline, CDR1 is SGHRS, CDR2 YFSETQ. This CDR3 is CASSLGVASGATGELFF.

The chain combines TRBV28 with TRBJ1-3. CDR1 is MDHEN and CDR2 is SYDVKM in the germline V gene. The CDR3 runs 14 residues. CDR3 loop: CASSLRSSGNTIYF.

Here the CDR3 reads CASSPLLGRESNQPQHF. V gene TRBV19 combines with J gene TRBJ1-5; TCRdb selects TRBD1, and the lack of DNA leaves this call unchecked. Germline CDR1 and CDR2: LNHDA and SQIVND (reference sequence). The CDR3 extends over 17 amino acids.

The J gene is TRBJ2-7, the V gene TRBV20-1; the TCRdb D gene call, TRBD1, has no DNA to confirm it. The CDR3 sequence is 12 residues long. Germline V gene sequence: CDR1 DFQATT, CDR2 SNEGSKA (reference sequence). This chain's CDR3 is CSVRTDIYEQYF.

The chain links TRBV5-4 to TRBJ2-5; TCRdb lists TRBD1, though no DNA is available to test this call. The CDR3 consists of 14 residues. The germline gives CDR1 SGHNT, CDR2 YYREEE (reference sequence). CDR3 region: CASSTRQGGETQYF.

This sequence joins TRBV12-3 or TRBV12-4 and TRBJ1-1; without DNA, the TCRdb call of TRBD1 cannot be checked. This CDR3 is 16 amino acids long. This CDR3 reads CASSFQGAIGNTEAFF.

This chain uses TRBV12-3 or TRBV12-4 with TRBJ2-7; TCRdb's D call of TRBD1 is untestable without DNA. CDR3 length: 14 residues. The CDR3 reads CASSMTVAPDEQYF.

The chain has TRBV19 and TRBJ1-1. The CDR3 sequence is 11 residues long. Germline CDR1 LNHDA, CDR2 SQIVND (reference sequence). The CDR3 protein is CASSERIEAFF.

The CDR3 sequence: CAIRDGQGAEAFF. V is TRBV10-3 and J is TRBJ1-1; TCRdb outputs TRBD1, but without DNA this stays unchecked. Germline lookup yields CDR1 ENHRY and CDR2 SYGVKD. This CDR3 spans 13 amino acids.

The V gene is TRBV7-9, the J gene TRBJ2-2; the D call from TCRdb, TRBD1, cannot be confirmed without DNA. The CDR3 sequence is 15 residues long. The germline gives CDR1 SEHNR, CDR2 FQNEAQ (reference sequence). The CDR3 is CASSLKGPNTGELFF.

The chain employs TRBV5-4 and TRBJ2-3; without DNA, the TCRdb call of TRBD1 cannot be checked. Germline V lookup: CDR1 SGHNT, CDR2 YYREEE (reference sequence). The CDR3 is made up of 15 amino acids. CDR3 sequence: CASSTRETSTDTQYF.

This chain uses TRBV12-3 or TRBV12-4 with TRBJ1-5; TCRdb names TRBD1, which stays unverified in the absence of DNA. The CDR3 is made up of 13 amino acids. CDR3: CASSTDRGQPQHF.

The chain has TRBV12-3 or TRBV12-4 and TRBJ1-2; TCRdb returns TRBD1, unconfirmable since there is no DNA. The CDR3 runs 12 residues. The CDR3 spells CASSSQGADYTF.

The V gene is TRBV30, the J gene TRBJ1-2. The germline V gene encodes CDR1 GTSNPN and CDR2 SVGIG (reference sequence). This CDR3 region has 13 residues. The CDR3 region is CAWTLPAGTGYTF.

This chain joins TRBV5-6 and TRBJ2-3. Germline V gene data show CDR1 as SGHDT and CDR2 as YYEEEE. The CDR3 runs 13 residues. The CDR3 sequence: CASSLAPRDTQYF. Together with reference TRBV5-6 and TRBJ2-3, the CDR3 gives the full variable domain: DAGVTQSPTHLIKTRGQQVTLRCSPKSGHDTVSWYQQALGQGPQFIFQYYEEEERQRGNFPDRFSGHQFPNYSSELNVNALLLGDSALYLCASSLAPRDTQYFGPGTRLTVL.

The chain couples TRBV2 to TRBJ1-1. Germline values: CDR1 SNHLY, CDR2 FYNNEI. The CDR3 sequence is 13 residues long. The CDR3 loop is CASSEGWTTEAFF.

The V gene is TRBV5-6, the J gene TRBJ2-5; checking the TCRdb D call of TRBD1 is not possible without DNA. From germline, CDR1 is SGHDT and CDR2 YYEEEE. This CDR3 contains 13 residues. The CDR3 is CASSLVGAGTQYF.

This chain links TRBV12-3 or TRBV12-4 with TRBJ2-3; absent DNA, TCRdb's TRBD2 call cannot be checked. The CDR3 is 16 amino acids. CDR3 region: CASSLSGSGRPDTQYF.